This T cell receptor (beta chain) was retrieved from a study of T cells in Graves' hyperthyroidism and ophthalmopathy. On this clonotype: The antigen remains unidentified.

The TCR beta CDR3 regions underwent amplification using RNA transcripts as the source. A set of HTBI primers served as the primers for a first-round RT-PCR of the TCR CDR3. Via MiXCR, TCRdb re-called the multiplex PCR reads, giving one row per CDR3 protein. The repertoire holds about 640,000 distinct CDR3 sequences, with less than 25% as singletons. Germline CDR1 and CDR2: MNHNS and SASEGT. This CDR3 region has 13 residues. V lost 8 bases and J lost 6, with 13 bases in between. Study-level points and caveats: Most expanded thyroid clonotypes above 0.001 recurred in blood. The authors' 13 V-J model separated ophthalmopathy from stable hyperthyroidism.

Thyroid ultrasound, orbital computed tomography, clinical symptoms, and serum thyroxine and TRAb underpinned diagnoses. The material sequenced was blood. The receptor was isolated from a man younger than 40 with Graves' ophthalmopathy. This chain connects TRBV6-1 to TRBJ2-2; a weak D match, TRBD2 (6 bases). CDR3 in amino acids: CASQAGFSGELFF. The CDR3 nucleotides are TGTGCCAGCCAAGCGGGCTTCTCCGGGGAGCTGTTTTTT.